The 12 T cell receptor beta chains presented below share a single source sample, sequenced in a study of T cell clones after liver transplantation. Assay used: immunoSEQ multiplex PCR; TCRdb lists only in-frame clones, some missing. The repertoire holds more than 95,000 clones, around four fifths seen once, with approximately 0.99% in the top ten. The source was CD4+ T cells from blood, collected before liver transplant. These receptors all stem from a human donor who received a liver transplant.

The chain employs TRBV5-1 and TRBJ2-7; D possibly corresponds to TRBD1 (5 bases). The germline V gene has CDR1 SGHRS and CDR2 YFSETQ. The V gene lost 4 bases and the J gene lost 3 bases, with 17 bases spanning the gap. The CDR3 consists of 15 residues. Here the CDR3 DNA reads TGCGCCAGCAGCCGAGAAGGTGCAGGGCACTACGAGCAGTACTTC. Its protein product is CASSREGAGHYEQYF.

V usage is TRBV28 and J usage is TRBJ2-7; 10 bases match TRBD2. The CDR3 runs 14 residues. Germline V CDR1 and CDR2: MDHEN, SYDVKM. After removal of 6 bases from V and 2 bases from J, the junction contained 4 bases not matched to a gene. The chain's CDR3 is CASRQLAGPYEQYF. The CDR3, as DNA: TGTGCCAGCAGACAACTAGCGGGGCCCTACGAGCAGTACTTC.

This chain links TRBV5-4 with TRBJ2-5; no definite D call. The CDR3 length is 13 residues. Germline-derived CDR1 and CDR2 are SGHNT and YYREEE (reference sequence). Trimming removed 3 bases at V and 5 bases at J, with 11 bases between. For the CDR3, the DNA is TGTGCCAGCAGCTCTGAACGGTATGAGACCCAGTACTTC. This codes for CASSSERYETQYF.

The V call is TRBV5-1, the J call TRBJ1-2; tentatively, D is TRBD1 (5 bases). Germline V gene lookup returns CDR1 SGHRS and CDR2 YFSETQ. Trimming took 3 bases from V and 4 from J, leaving 19 bases between them. The CDR3 totals 16 residues. This CDR3 is CASSSVGQNGGYGYTF. The CDR3 DNA reads TGCGCCAGCAGCTCGGTGGGGCAGAACGGAGGCTATGGCTACACCTTC.

The genes are TRBV6-1 and TRBJ1-3; D may be TRBD1 (5 bases). This CDR3 is built from 14 residues. Trimming left V 3 bases short and J 3 bases short, with 9 bases between. Germline CDR1 MNHNS, CDR2 SASEGT. The CDR3 sequence: CASSDQGLGNTIYF. DNA of the CDR3: TGTGCCAGCAGTGATCAGGGACTTGGAAACACCATATATTTT.

The chain uses TRBV6-1 and TRBJ2-5; 7 positions agree with TRBD2. There are 14 residues in the CDR3. Trimming cost V 5 bases and J 3 bases; bases outside gene matches: 6. Germline lookup yields CDR1 MNHNS and CDR2 SASEGT. This CDR3 is CASSPWGGKETQYF. The CDR3 coding sequence is TGTGCCAGCAGTCCCTGGGGGGGGAAAGAGACCCAGTACTTC.

The V gene is TRBV5-6, the J gene TRBJ1-1; tentatively, D is TRBD1 (5 bases). The CDR3 is 14 amino acids. The ends were cut back, 4 bases at V and 0 bases at J, with 10 bases in the middle. Germline V gene sequence: CDR1 SGHDT, CDR2 YYEEEE. DNA of the CDR3: TGTGCCAGCAGCCGGGGACTCATGAACACTGAAGCTTTCTTT. Encoded protein: CASSRGLMNTEAFF. Full variable domain (rest looked up from reference TRBV5-6 and TRBJ1-1): DAGVTQSPTHLIKTRGQQVTLRCSPKSGHDTVSWYQQALGQGPQFIFQYYEEEERQRGNFPDRFSGHQFPNYSSELNVNALLLGDSALYLCASSRGLMNTEAFFGQGTRLTVV.

The chain uses TRBV6-6 and TRBJ1-1; 8 bases map to TRBD1. After removal of 6 bases from V and 7 bases from J, the junction contained 10 bases not matched to a gene. Germline-derived CDR1 and CDR2 are MNHNY and SVGAGI (reference sequence). The CDR3 sequence is 14 residues long. As DNA, the CDR3 is TGTGCCAGCAGCCTCAGAAGACAGGGGAGTGAAGCTTTCTTT. It codes for CASSLRRQGSEAFF.

The rearrangement uses TRBV9 and TRBJ2-2, with 7 bases lining up with TRBD1. CDR1 is SGDLS and CDR2 is YYNGEE in the germline V gene. This CDR3 region has 14 residues. The ends lost 5 bases at V and 1 base at J; junction bases unmatched: 2. CDR3 protein: CASRGQRNTGELFF. In DNA, the CDR3 is TGTGCCAGCAGGGGACAGCGGAACACCGGGGAGCTGTTTTTT.

CDR3 sequence reads: CASSLHREAEAFF. The CDR3 nucleotides read TGTGCCAGCTCACTCCACAGGGAAGCTGAAGCTTTCTTT. The chain recombines TRBV18 with TRBJ1-1; tentatively, D is TRBD1 (6 bases). CDR1 is KGHSH, CDR2 LQKENI, per germline. The V end was cut by 4 bases, the J end by 6 bases, with 12 bases between. The CDR3 contains 13 residues. Filled out from reference TRBV18 and TRBJ1-1, the complete variable domain reads NAGVMQNPRHLVRRRGQEARLRCSPMKGHSHVYWYRQLPEEGLKFMVYLQKENIIDESGMPKERFSAEFPKEGPSILRIQQVVRGDSAAYFCASSLHREAEAFFGQGTRLTVV.

There are a few counts of this clone. The chain links TRBV2 to TRBJ1-5; D is unclear. CDR1 is SNHLY, CDR2 FYNNEI, per germline. This CDR3 region has 12 residues. V dropped 6 bases and J dropped 5 bases, with 8 bases sitting between them. In nucleotides, the CDR3 is TGTGCCAGCAGCGCCCTATATCAGCCCCAGCATTTT. Encoded protein: CASSALYQPQHF.

This rearrangement joins TRBV27 to TRBJ2-2, with TRBD1 matching over 7 bases. CDR3 length equals 16 residues. The germline gives CDR1 MNHEY, CDR2 SMNVEV (reference sequence). J lost 4 bases, V lost 7 bases, and 12 bases had no gene match. CDR3 sequence reads: CASTSLGGSVTGELFF. Written as DNA, the CDR3 is TGTGCCAGCACCTCGCTAGGGGGCTCGGTCACCGGGGAGCTGTTTTTT.